The 24 T cell receptor beta chains reported below all come from one sample, sequenced in a study of shared clonotypes between healthy human individuals. The table came from immunoSEQ multiplex PCR; TCRdb's copy has only in-frame clones and leaves some out. The table shows 740,000 or so clones, with roughly 73% occurring only once. The sample taken for sequencing was memory CD4+ T cells sorted from blood. Sample subset: CD45RA-negative fraction. These receptors originate from a woman aged 25 to 39 in good health.

The chain recombines TRBV6-1 with TRBJ2-3; D is unresolved. Germline CDR1 and CDR2: MNHNS and SASEGT. The CDR3 extends over 13 amino acids. Trimming left V 4 bases short and J 4 bases short, with 9 bases between. The CDR3 loop is CASSGWRSDTQYF. DNA of the CDR3: TGTGCCAGCAGTGGGTGGAGATCAGATACGCAGTATTTT.

This clone is a singleton in its sample. The rearrangement links TRBV2 to TRBJ2-5, with 7 bases aligning to TRBD1. Unmatched junction bases numbered 1, after V lost 5 bases and J lost 1 base. The CDR3 covers 13 residues. Germline lookup yields CDR1 SNHLY and CDR2 FYNNEI. CDR3: CASSRDSQETQYF. CDR3 DNA: TGTGCCAGCAGTCGGGACAGCCAAGAGACCCAGTACTTC. The complete variable domain, with remaining parts taken from reference TRBV2 and TRBJ2-5, reads EPEVTQTPSHQVTQMGQEVILRCVPISNHLYFYWYRQILGQKVEFLVSFYNNEISEKSEIFDDQFSVERPDGSNFTLKIRSTKLEDSAMYFCASSRDSQETQYFGPGTRLLVL.

The chain employs TRBV6-1 and TRBJ2-5; 7 nucleotides agree with TRBD1. CDR3 length: 14 residues. CDR1 and CDR2 (germline): MNHNS, SASEGT. V shed 4 bases and J 4 bases; nucleotides not matched to a gene: 6. The CDR3 DNA reads TGTGCCAGCAGTGTTGGGGGACAGCTAGAGACCCAGTACTTC. Its translation: CASSVGGQLETQYF.

A few counts support this clone. The chain couples TRBV6-5 to TRBJ1-1, with D perhaps TRBD1 (6 bases). V lost 8 bases and J lost 8, with 15 bases in between. The CDR3 runs to 12 residues. Germline V gene sequence: CDR1 MNHEY, CDR2 SVGAGI. CDR3: CASGQSSSEAFF. The DNA for the CDR3 is TGTGCCAGCGGACAGAGTAGCAGCGAAGCTTTCTTT.

The chain is built from TRBV10-3 and TRBJ2-7; 7 positions match TRBD1. V lost 10 bases and J lost 2; bases outside the gene matches: 8. CDR1 is ENHRY, CDR2 SYGVKD, per germline. The CDR3 is 13 residues long. CDR3 region: CATRRDSPYEQYF. The CDR3 DNA is TGTGCCACCAGACGGGACAGTCCCTACGAGCAGTACTTC.

This clone occurred many times. The genes are TRBV28 and TRBJ1-2, with D unclear. CDR3 length: 13 amino acids. CDR1 is MDHEN, CDR2 SYDVKM, per germline. Trimming shortened V by 6 bases and J by 2 bases, and 10 bases separated the two germline ends. CDR3 residues: CASRPGTNYGYTF. CDR3 nucleotides: TGTGCCAGCAGGCCGGGAACGAACTATGGCTACACCTTC.

This clone showed up just a few times. V usage is TRBV9 and J usage is TRBJ2-7; D call uncertain. Germline V lookup: CDR1 SGDLS, CDR2 YYNGEE. The V gene lost 0 bases and the J gene lost 1 base, with 8 bases spanning the gap. The CDR3 totals 14 residues. The CDR3 spells CASSVDARSYEQYF. The CDR3 DNA follows: TGTGCCAGCAGCGTAGATGCAAGGTCCTACGAGCAGTACTTC.

The gene calls are TRBV18 and TRBJ2-7; maybe TRBD1 (5 bases). The CDR3 length is 11 residues. Germline CDR1 KGHSH, CDR2 LQKENI. Trimming left V 4 bases short and J 5 bases short, with 6 bases between. In nucleotides, the CDR3 is TGTGCCAGCTCACTCAGGGACGAGCAGTACTTC. Translated: CASSLRDEQYF.

The chain employs TRBV19 and TRBJ2-5; 7 bases agree with TRBD1. The assigned J gene may be wrong: the sequence end matches TRBJ2-7 better. This CDR3 is built from 13 residues. Germline lookup yields CDR1 LNHDA and CDR2 SQIVND (reference sequence). In DNA form, the CDR3 reads TGTGCCAGTAGAGGACAGGTTTATAACGAGCAGTACTTC. It encodes CASRGQVYNEQYF.

V and J are TRBV27 and TRBJ2-1; 7 nucleotides line up with TRBD2. Germline loops: CDR1 MNHEY, CDR2 SMNVEV (reference sequence). The CDR3 sequence is 16 residues long. V lost 5 bases to trimming and J lost 3 bases; unmatched junction nucleotides: 10. As DNA, the CDR3 is TGTGCCAGCAGTCCAAGGGCTAGCGGCTTCTACAATGAGCAGTTCTTC. It yields the protein CASSPRASGFYNEQFF.

The chain joins TRBV5-1 to TRBJ2-7, with D tentatively TRBD1 (6 bases). This CDR3 region has 16 residues. From germline, CDR1 is SGHRS and CDR2 YFSETQ. V lost 0 bases, J lost 2 bases, and 15 bases lay in between. In DNA form, the CDR3 reads TGCGCCAGCAGCTTGGATCCAACAGGGATCACCTACGAGCAGTACTTC. This gives the protein CASSLDPTGITYEQYF.

The J gene is TRBJ2-2, the V gene TRBV5-1; D tentatively fits TRBD1 or TRBD2 (5 bases each). This CDR3 spans 14 amino acids. Germline CDR1 SGHRS, CDR2 YFSETQ. V lost 7 bases and J 4 bases, leaving 14 bases between the germline ends. The CDR3 bases are TGCGCCAGCGCAGGGACGTTAGGCACCGGGGAGCTGTTTTTT. Encoded protein: CASAGTLGTGELFF.

The chain recombines TRBV5-4 with TRBJ2-2; no reliable D call. Trimming removed 2 bases at V and 4 bases at J, with 12 bases between. The CDR3 loop spans 15 amino acids. Germline CDR1 and CDR2: SGHNT and YYREEE (reference sequence). The CDR3 spells CASSFLKAGTGELFF. The CDR3 DNA reads as TGTGCCAGCAGCTTCCTGAAGGCAGGCACCGGGGAGCTGTTTTTT.

This clone was observed a handful of times. The CDR3 DNA is TGTGCCAGCAGCACCCTTTGGGGGAGGGGGCCCACCGGGGAGCTGTTTTTT. Translating gives CASSTLWGRGPTGELFF. The chain carries TRBV11-2 and TRBJ2-2; D may match TRBD1 or TRBD2 (7 bases each). Deletions cut 5 bases from V and 4 bases from J, with 20 bases between. This CDR3 is 17 amino acids long. The germline CDR1 and CDR2 sequences are SGHAT and FQNNGV.

This clone was seen a single time. The genes are TRBV5-1 and TRBJ1-2; D may be TRBD1 (6 bases). V lost 3 bases and J lost 4, with 13 bases in between. Germline CDR1 and CDR2: SGHRS and YFSETQ. This CDR3 is built from 14 residues. The CDR3 DNA reads TGCGCCAGCAGCTCACAGGGAATCTTCTATGGCTACACCTTC. Amino acids: CASSSQGIFYGYTF.

V and J are TRBV10-2 and TRBJ2-7; tentative D call: TRBD1 (6 bases). V was shortened by 5 bases and J by 2 bases, with 7 bases between the two germline ends. The CDR3 spans 12 residues. Germline V gene lookup returns CDR1 WSHSY and CDR2 SAAADI. DNA of the CDR3: TGCGCCAGCAGTACAGGGCCCTACGAGCAGTACTTC. This codes for CASSTGPYEQYF.

The V call is TRBV5-1, the J call TRBJ1-1; 7 nucleotides align to TRBD1. Germline-derived CDR1 and CDR2 are SGHRS and YFSETQ. J lost 4 bases, V lost 3 bases, and 6 bases had no gene match. CDR3 size: 14 residues. CDR3 loop: CASSSVSGGTEAFF. CDR3 bases: TGCGCCAGCAGCTCGGTGTCAGGGGGCACTGAAGCTTTCTTT.

The chain employs TRBV6-1 and TRBJ2-7, with no clear D. Deletions cut 4 bases from V and 2 bases from J, with 15 bases between. This CDR3 has 15 amino acids. The germline V gene encodes CDR1 MNHNS and CDR2 SASEGT. The CDR3 DNA reads as TGTGCCAGCAGTGGGCCCCCCCTGGGAACCTACGAGCAGTACTTC. It codes for CASSGPPLGTYEQYF.

J is TRBJ2-5 and V is TRBV6-5, with TRBD2 matching over 7 bases. The germline V gene has CDR1 MNHEY and CDR2 SVGAGI. The CDR3 loop spans 15 amino acids. The junction had 4 bases not matched to a gene; V was cut back by 0 bases and J by 3 bases. For the CDR3, the DNA is TGTGCCAGCAGTTACTCTGCGCTAGCGGAAGAGACCCAGTACTTC. Its translation: CASSYSALAEETQYF.

This clone was counted many times. The chain joins TRBV27 to TRBJ1-1; 8 nucleotides agree with TRBD1. The junction had 7 bases not matched to a gene; V was cut back by 1 base and J by 6 bases. Germline lookup yields CDR1 MNHEY and CDR2 SMNVEV (reference sequence). The CDR3 covers 15 residues. In DNA form, the CDR3 reads TGTGCCAGCAGTTTATTCAGGGGGCGCGGCTCTGAAGCTTTCTTT. It is translated as CASSLFRGRGSEAFF.

This clone was counted only a few times. V and J are TRBV27 and TRBJ2-7; no firm D call. Germline CDR1 reads MNHEY; CDR2 reads SMNVEV (reference sequence). Trimming stripped 3 bases from V and 3 bases from J, with 3 bases between. The CDR3 length is 11 residues. CDR3 sequence: CASSFSYEQYF. The CDR3 coding sequence is TGTGCCAGCAGTTTTAGCTACGAGCAGTACTTC.

This clone occurred once. The chain uses TRBV5-5 and TRBJ1-5; 7 bases are shared with TRBD1. Germline V gene sequence: CDR1 SGHKS, CDR2 YYEKEE (reference sequence). V trimming: 3 bases; J trimming: 0 bases; junction bases outside the gene matches: 0. This CDR3 is 14 amino acids long. CDR3 in amino acids: CASSWDSSNQPQHF. The CDR3, as DNA: TGTGCCAGCAGCTGGGACAGTAGCAATCAGCCCCAGCATTTT. Looking up the rest from reference TRBV5-5 and TRBJ1-5 gives the full variable domain: DAGVTQSPTHLIKTRGQQVTLRCSPISGHKSVSWYQQVLGQGPQFIFQYYEKEERGRGNFPDRFSARQFPNYSSELNVNALLLGDSALYLCASSWDSSNQPQHFGDGTRLSIL.

The CDR3 DNA follows: TGTGCCAGCAGCTCGATCCGACATCAATTGCCCCACGAGCAGTACTTC. This encodes CASSSIRHQLPHEQYF. The chain has TRBV11-2 and TRBJ2-7; no clear D gene. CDR1 and CDR2 (germline): SGHAT, FQNNGV. V was pared by 4 bases and J by 5 bases, with 21 bases between. The CDR3 has 16 residues.

The rearrangement joins TRBV6-1 to TRBJ1-5, with D perhaps matching TRBD1 (5 bases). Between the trimmed V and J ends, which lost 7 bases and 7 bases, there was a span of 17 bases. Germline V lookup: CDR1 MNHNS, CDR2 SASEGT. The CDR3 is made up of 14 amino acids. The CDR3 spells CASISRAIGQPQHF. The CDR3 bases are TGTGCCAGCATTTCCAGGGCGATAGGGCAGCCCCAGCATTTT.